These T cell receptor beta chains were read from a single sample in a study of blood T cells in healthy people across ages. A single record per CDR3 protein comes from TCRdb applying MiXCR to the 5' RACE reads. The table has 800,000 or so distinct CDR3 sequences, roughly 25% seen once. The sample also formed part of further work on T cells of mothers and their children.

Specimen: blood. These receptors all come from a boy younger than 18 in good health. Both conserved end residues are part of each CDR3. Fields, in order: clone size, J gene, V gene, CDR3 length, D gene, CDR3 DNA, CDR3 protein. A D gene is named only where the DNA matches it firmly. Size values are once, few and many counts, or a class for expanded clones, and some rows have none.

NA	TRBJ2-5	TRBV7-9	15	NA	TGTGCCAGCAGCTTAGCGAGGAGTCCTGAAGAGACCCAGTACTTC	CASSLARSPEETQYF
NA	TRBJ2-7	TRBV18	14	NA	TGTGCCAGCTCAACGACAGTGACCGTCTACGAGCAGTACTTC	CASSTTVTVYEQYF
NA	TRBJ2-1	TRBV20-1	11	NA	TGCAGGCTTGGGTCCGTCGATGAGCAGTTCTTC	CRLGSVDEQFF
NA	TRBJ1-1	TRBV6-2/TRBV6-3	15	NA	TGTGCCAGCCGTCCCGGGGGGCTTGGGAACACTGAAGCTTTCTTT	CASRPGGLGNTEAFF
NA	TRBJ2-7	TRBV20-1	15	TRBD2	TGCAGTGCACCCCTCGGGGGACTAGCGGGAGTAGAGCAGTACTTC	CSAPLGGLAGVEQYF
few	TRBJ2-5	TRBV12-3/TRBV12-4	15	NA	TGTGCCAGCAGTTTTCAGGACTGGTACCAAGAGACCCAGTACTTC	CASSFQDWYQETQYF
once	TRBJ2-5	TRBV7-2	14	NA	TGTGCCAGCAGCTTAGTGGACACTAAGAGGCCCCAGTACTTC	CASSLVDTKRPQYF
NA	TRBJ1-3	TRBV2	15	NA	TGTGCCAGCAGTGCGGGCAGATTCTCTGGAAACACCATATATTTT	CASSAGRFSGNTIYF
few	TRBJ1-4	TRBV29-1	11	TRBD1	TGCAGCGGACAGGGGGCGCGGGAACTGTTTTTT	CSGQGARELFF
NA	TRBJ1-4	TRBV28	11	NA	TGTGCCGGCAGTTTGCATGAAAAACTGTTTTTT	CAGSLHEKLFF
NA	TRBJ2-7	TRBV28	16	NA	TGTGCCAGCAGTTTCACATTACAGGGCCTTACTTGCGAGCAGTACTTC	CASSFTLQGLTCEQYF
NA	TRBJ2-7	TRBV20-1	12	NA	TGCAGTGCTAGGGGTCTTGGGTACGAGCAGTACTTC	CSARGLGYEQYF
few	TRBJ2-3	TRBV6-5	14	NA	TGTGCCAGCAGTCCCCTCCCTAGCACAGATACGCAGTATTTT	CASSPLPSTDTQYF
NA	TRBJ1-2	TRBV29-1	14	TRBD1	TGCAGCGTAGTAACCGGGACAGGGGTCGATGGCTACACCTTC	CSVVTGTGVDGYTF
few	TRBJ2-1	TRBV20-1	13	NA	TGCAGTGCTACCAGGGAGTCCAACAATGAGCAGTTCTTC	CSATRESNNEQFF
NA	TRBJ2-1	TRBV12-3/TRBV12-4	14	NA	TGTGCCAGCAGTTTGGGCGGGGCACTGAATGAGCAGTTCTTC	CASSLGGALNEQFF
NA	TRBJ1-5	TRBV20-1	14	TRBD1	TGCAGTGCTAGGGGACAGTTATCCAATCAGCCCCGGCATTTT	CSARGQLSNQPRHF